These 19 T cell receptor beta chains were sequenced from one sample in a study of T-cell memory formation after mild COVID-19. MiXCR was run by TCRdb on the 5' RACE reads, yielding one entry per CDR3 protein. Among 110,000 or so distinct CDR3 sequences listed, about 20% were seen once. The sequenced sample consisted of PBMCs or a T cell subset sorted from them (not recorded which). These receptors were taken from a man aged 18 to 30 who had mild COVID-19 (a few samples of this study predate the infection). Cell type and time point are not known.

V and J are TRBV15 and TRBJ2-3; possibly TRBD1 or TRBD2 for D (7 bases each). CDR3 length equals 12 residues. Germline CDR1 and CDR2: LNHNV and YYDKDF (reference sequence). With 6 bases removed from V and 8 bases from J, the gap between germline ends came to 12 bases. The CDR3 here is CATRGRGGTQYF. As DNA, the CDR3 is TGTGCCACCAGGGGCAGGGGGGGTACGCAGTATTTT.

This rearrangement joins TRBV7-9 to TRBJ2-5, with 9 bases identical to TRBD2. The ends lost 1 base at V and 5 bases at J; junction bases unmatched: 11. Per germline, CDR1 SEHNR and CDR2 FQNEAQ (reference sequence). This CDR3 is 17 amino acids long. The CDR3 DNA reads as TGTGCCAGCAGCTTAGTTAGCGGGGGCGCTTACGGGGAGACCCAGTACTTC. Protein sequence: CASSLVSGGAYGETQYF.

The chain recombines TRBV6-5 with TRBJ1-2, with D perhaps matching TRBD1 (6 bases). The CDR3 runs to 14 residues. V gave up 2 bases and J gave up 7 bases, with 14 bases separating them. Germline V gene sequence: CDR1 MNHEY, CDR2 SVGAGI. This chain's CDR3 is CASSYRGSVGGYTF. As DNA, the CDR3 is TGTGCCAGCAGTTACAGGGGGTCGGTCGGTGGCTACACCTTC.

This clonotype was detected only a few times. V is TRBV20-1 and J is TRBJ2-1; TRBD1 or TRBD2 may be the D gene (5 bases each). CDR1 is DFQATT, CDR2 SNEGSKA, per germline (reference sequence). This CDR3 has 16 residues. The V end lost 6 bases, the J end lost 0 bases, and 18 bases lay between the germline ends. The CDR3 DNA sequence: TGCAGTGCCCCCGCCGAGGGACGAAGCTCCTACAATGAGCAGTTCTTC. It yields the protein CSAPAEGRSSYNEQFF.

V gene TRBV27 combines with J gene TRBJ2-3; 8 positions agree with TRBD2. Trimming took 2 bases from V and 2 from J; bases not matched to a gene: 9. Germline CDR1 and CDR2: MNHEY and SMNVEV (reference sequence). The CDR3 spans 17 residues. In DNA, the CDR3 is TGTGCCAGCAGTTTACTTCTAGCGGGTGTTACCACAGATACGCAGTATTTT. This translates into CASSLLLAGVTTDTQYF.

The chain combines TRBV5-1 with TRBJ2-6; no definite D call. Looked up from germline, CDR1 is SGHRS and CDR2 is YFSETQ. CDR3 length equals 15 residues. V shed 0 bases and J shed 2 bases, with 6 bases lying between them. CDR3 amino acids: CASSLARTGANVLTF. CDR3 in DNA: TGCGCCAGCAGCTTGGCCCGAACTGGGGCCAACGTCCTGACTTTC.

V gene TRBV7-9 combines with J gene TRBJ2-6; D is unclear. The CDR3 spans 13 residues. Per the germline V gene, CDR1 is SEHNR and CDR2 is FQNEAQ (reference sequence). Trimming stripped 3 bases from V and 4 bases from J, with 4 bases between. CDR3 coding DNA: TGTGCCAGCAGCTTCGCCGGGGCCAACGTCCTGACTTTC. This translates into CASSFAGANVLTF.

A few counts support this clonotype. CDR3 region: CSVWRTVDAFF. CDR3 nucleotide sequence: TGCAGCGTTTGGAGGACAGTAGACGCTTTCTTT. This chain uses TRBV29-1 with TRBJ1-1, with D tentatively TRBD1 (6 bases). The CDR3 spans 11 residues. Germline assignment: CDR1 SQVTM and CDR2 ANQGSEA. V lost 5 bases to trimming and J lost 11 bases, with 15 bases between them.

The genes are TRBV9 and TRBJ1-5; perhaps TRBD1 as D (6 bases). The CDR3 runs to 15 residues. Trimming stripped 3 bases from V and 0 bases from J, with 10 bases between. CDR1 and CDR2 (germline): SGDLS, YYNGEE. This CDR3 reads CASSEGGRSNQPQHF. The CDR3 bases are TGTGCCAGCAGCGAGGGGGGGCGTAGCAATCAGCCCCAGCATTTT.

The V gene is TRBV7-9, the J gene TRBJ2-5; 10 nucleotides agree with TRBD2. The V segment lost 5 bases and the J segment 2 bases; nucleotides outside the gene matches: 5. This CDR3 is 15 amino acids long. Germline CDR1 SEHNR, CDR2 FQNEAQ (reference sequence). CDR3 in amino acids: CASSLASGGQETQYF. For the CDR3, the DNA is TGTGCCAGCAGCCTCGCTAGCGGGGGTCAAGAGACCCAGTACTTC.

This clonotype was counted only a few times. The gene calls are TRBV4-1 and TRBJ1-1; tentatively, D is TRBD1 (5 bases). V gave up 5 bases and J gave up 6 bases, with 22 bases separating them. Germline values: CDR1 MGHRA, CDR2 YSYEKL. The CDR3 consists of 16 residues. CDR3 region: CASSLSHRDRTSEAFF. CDR3 sequence (DNA): TGCGCCAGCAGCTTATCACACCGGGACCGAACTTCTGAAGCTTTCTTT.

This clonotype came up a few times. The J gene is TRBJ2-1, the V gene TRBV7-6; no reliable D call. V lost 0 bases and J lost 6, with 9 bases in between. Germline loops: CDR1 SGHVS, CDR2 FNYEAQ. The CDR3 sequence is 14 residues long. The CDR3 DNA follows: TGTGCCAGCAGCTTAGCGGGTCCTTCCAATGAGCAGTTCTTC. It specifies CASSLAGPSNEQFF. Full variable domain (rest looked up from reference TRBV7-6 and TRBJ2-1): GAGVSQSPRYKVTKRGQDVALRCDPISGHVSLYWYRQALGQGPEFLTYFNYEAQQDKSGLPNDRFSAERPEGSISTLTIQRTEQRDSAMYRCASSLAGPSNEQFFGPGTRLTVL.

In its sample, this clonotype was seen a few times. The rearrangement joins TRBV6-2 or TRBV6-3 to TRBJ1-5; 7 bases are shared with TRBD1. V shed 5 bases and J 0 bases; nucleotides not matched to a gene: 19. Germline CDR1 MNHEY, CDR2 SVGEGT. This CDR3 contains 20 residues. The CDR3 protein is CASSTDPRDSFAYSNQPQHF. CDR3 sequence (DNA): TGTGCCAGCAGTACGGACCCCCGGGACAGCTTCGCCTATAGCAATCAGCCCCAGCATTTT.

In this sample, this clonotype turned up a few times. The V call is TRBV7-8, the J call TRBJ1-6; D perhaps matches TRBD1 (5 bases). CDR1 SGHVS and CDR2 FQNEAQ come from the germline V gene. The germline V and J ends were trimmed by 1 base and 7 bases, with 5 bases remaining between them. This CDR3 is built from 13 residues. The CDR3 DNA reads as TGTGCCAGCAGCTTAGACAGGAATTCACCCCTCCACTTT. It translates to CASSLDRNSPLHF.

The rearrangement joins TRBV5-1 to TRBJ2-2; D uncertain. The V end was cut by 0 bases, the J end by 4 bases, with 19 bases between. This CDR3 has 18 residues. In germline, CDR1 is SGHRS, CDR2 YFSETQ. CDR3 sequence reads: CASSLGEPRHRATGELFF. The CDR3 DNA follows: TGCGCCAGCAGCTTGGGTGAGCCTAGACACCGGGCCACCGGGGAGCTGTTTTTT.

This chain connects TRBV7-2 to TRBJ1-1; possibly TRBD1 for D (6 bases). The germline CDR1 and CDR2 sequences are SGHTA and FQGNSA. There are 15 residues in the CDR3. Trimming removed 5 bases at V and 10 bases at J, with 23 bases between. The DNA for the CDR3 is TGTGCCAGCAGCCCGACCGGGGACATGGGTCTTGGAGCTTTCTTT. Translation: CASSPTGDMGLGAFF.

In this sample, this clonotype turned up many times. V is TRBV7-9 and J is TRBJ2-3, with TRBD2 matching over 8 bases. Germline V lookup: CDR1 SEHNR, CDR2 FQNEAQ (reference sequence). With V trimmed by 4 bases and J by 0 bases, 3 bases remained unmatched. The CDR3 covers 15 residues. The CDR3: CASSSPGGSTDTQYF. The DNA of the CDR3 is TGTGCCAGCAGCTCACCGGGGGGGAGCACAGATACGCAGTATTTT.

A single count supports this clonotype. The V gene is TRBV7-2, the J gene TRBJ2-3, with 9 positions matching TRBD2. V dropped 0 bases and J dropped 2; count of bases not matched to a gene: 3. Germline V gives CDR1 SGHTA, CDR2 FQGNSA. This CDR3 has 16 amino acids. CDR3 amino acids: CASSLAASGNTDTQYF. Here the CDR3 DNA reads TGTGCCAGCAGCTTAGCTGCTAGCGGGAACACAGATACGCAGTATTTT.

This sequence joins TRBV4-3 and TRBJ2-2; D is uncertain. CDR1 LGHNA and CDR2 YSLEER come from the germline V gene. This CDR3 region has 16 residues. Deletions cut 0 bases from V and 0 bases from J, with 8 bases between. The CDR3, as DNA: TGCGCCAGCAGCCAAGACAGGTCTGCGAACACCGGGGAGCTGTTTTTT. Amino acids: CASSQDRSANTGELFF.